One sample yielded the 13 T cell receptor beta chains listed below, sequenced in a study of T cell responses to AZD1222 COVID-19 vaccine. Repertoires were generated with immunoSEQ multiplex PCR, while TCRdb's copy carries only in-frame clones and drops some. The sample records about 150,000 clones, around 94% being singletons. The sample consisted of peripheral blood, taken on day 0 of AZD1222 vaccination. All receptors come from an adult in good health.

J is TRBJ1-2 and V is TRBV7-6; 7 bases are shared with TRBD1. The length of the CDR3 is 19 residues. Germline CDR1 reads SGHVS; CDR2 reads FNYEAQ. With V trimmed by 0 bases and J by 9 bases, 22 bases remained unmatched. The CDR3 coding sequence is TGTGCCAGCAGCTTAGCGCGGGTACTGGGACAGCCCTTACCTCGAAGCTACACCTTC. Protein product: CASSLARVLGQPLPRSYTF.

The chain joins TRBV6-5 to TRBJ1-2, with D uncertain. This CDR3 has 14 amino acids. V was pared by 0 bases and J by 6 bases, with 11 bases between. Germline assignment: CDR1 MNHEY and CDR2 SVGAGI. CDR3 nucleotides: TGTGCCAGCAGTTACTCGAGAGGACTGGATGGCTACACCTTC. Translating it yields CASSYSRGLDGYTF.

The rearrangement uses TRBV6-5 and TRBJ1-3; D gene ambiguous. CDR3 length equals 14 residues. Trimming took off 2 bases at V and 0 bases at J, with 5 bases between the two ends. CDR1 and CDR2 from the germline V gene are MNHEY and SVGAGI. The chain's CDR3 is CASSYGPSGNTIYF. Here the CDR3 DNA reads TGTGCCAGCAGTTACGGCCCCTCTGGAAACACCATATATTTT.

The V call is TRBV5-4, the J call TRBJ1-2; D is unresolved. CDR3 length equals 13 residues. Deletions cut 1 base from V and 1 base from J, with 5 bases between. Germline values: CDR1 SGHNT, CDR2 YYREEE (reference sequence). CDR3 loop: CASSLSSNYGYTF. DNA for the CDR3: TGTGCCAGCAGCTTGAGCAGTAACTATGGCTACACCTTC.

The chain couples TRBV19 to TRBJ2-1; no definite D call. Germline V lookup: CDR1 LNHDA, CDR2 SQIVND (reference sequence). CDR3 length: 13 residues. V was clipped by 2 bases and J by 4 bases, with 6 bases between them. CDR3 DNA sequence: TGTGCCAGTAGTATAAATGGATACAATGAGCAGTTCTTC. It codes for CASSINGYNEQFF. Using reference TRBV19 and TRBJ2-1 for the parts outside the CDR3, the full variable domain is DGGITQSPKYLFRKEGQNVTLSCEQNLNHDAMYWYRQDPGQGLRLIYYSQIVNDFQKGDIAEGYSVSREKKESFPLTVTSAQKNPTAFYLCASSINGYNEQFFGPGTRLTVL.

The chain couples TRBV18 to TRBJ1-2, with no clear D. Deletions cut 5 bases from V and 6 bases from J, with 10 bases between. The length of the CDR3 is 12 residues. Germline CDR1 and CDR2: KGHSH and LQKENI. As DNA, the CDR3 is TGTGCCAGCTCAGGGGATCGGGATGGCTACACCTTC. This sequence encodes CASSGDRDGYTF.

This chain connects TRBV5-6 to TRBJ2-1; TRBD2 matches 15 bases. This CDR3 spans 16 amino acids. Germline CDR1 is SGHDT and CDR2 is YYEEEE. V trimming: 5 bases; J trimming: 7 bases; junction bases outside the gene matches: 7. CDR3 sequence: CASRLSGTSGGNEQFF. CDR3 sequence (DNA): TGTGCCAGCAGACTTTCCGGGACTAGCGGGGGGAATGAGCAGTTCTTC.

V usage is TRBV18 and J usage is TRBJ1-1, with TRBD1 matching over 9 bases. V trimming: 1 base; J trimming: 5 bases; junction bases outside the gene matches: 5. Germline assignment: CDR1 KGHSH and CDR2 LQKENI. The CDR3 loop spans 15 amino acids. This CDR3 reads CASSPRGQGGTEAFF. The DNA for the CDR3 is TGTGCCAGCTCACCACGGGGACAGGGAGGAACTGAAGCTTTCTTT. The full variable domain, its missing parts supplied by reference TRBV18 and TRBJ1-1, is NAGVMQNPRHLVRRRGQEARLRCSPMKGHSHVYWYRQLPEEGLKFMVYLQKENIIDESGMPKERFSAEFPKEGPSILRIQQVVRGDSAAYFCASSPRGQGGTEAFFGQGTRLTVV.

The rearrangement links TRBV28 to TRBJ2-7, with 11 nucleotides matching TRBD2. Looked up from germline, CDR1 is MDHEN and CDR2 is SYDVKM. V shed 5 bases and J 4 bases; nucleotides not matched to a gene: 7. CDR3 size: 15 residues. The CDR3 coding sequence is TGTGCCAGCAGTGACACTAGCGGGGGTTATTACGAGCAGTACGTC. Protein: CASSDTSGGYYEQYV.

The genes are TRBV6-5 and TRBJ1-3; unclear D gene. The CDR3 extends over 14 amino acids. V lost 6 bases and J 0 bases, leaving 9 bases between the germline ends. Germline V lookup: CDR1 MNHEY, CDR2 SVGAGI. CDR3 loop: CASSRGLSGNTIYF. CDR3 DNA: TGTGCCAGCAGCCGAGGTCTCTCTGGAAACACCATATATTTT.

The chain joins TRBV14 to TRBJ2-2, with D unclear. The CDR3 is 14 amino acids. Between the trimmed V and J ends, which lost 4 bases and 1 base, there was a span of 7 bases. CDR1 is SGHDN and CDR2 is FVKESK in the germline V gene. The CDR3 DNA reads as TGTGCCAGCAGCCTGAATATGAACACCGGGGAGCTGTTTTTT. Protein product: CASSLNMNTGELFF.

The chain is built from TRBV6-5 and TRBJ2-5; D remains unclear. CDR1 is MNHEY and CDR2 is SVGAGI in the germline V gene. The V end lost 2 bases, the J end lost 5 bases, and 12 bases lay between the germline ends. This CDR3 spans 14 amino acids. The CDR3 spells CASSYEAVQETQYF. CDR3 nucleotides: TGTGCCAGCAGTTACGAGGCCGTCCAGGAGACCCAGTACTTC.

The CDR3 coding sequence is TGTGCCAGCAGCCGGGGACTAGCGGGGGGCGTGGCAGATACGCAGTATTTT. It yields the protein CASSRGLAGGVADTQYF. The V and J genes are TRBV3-1 (or the pseudogene TRBV3-2) and TRBJ2-3, with 15 positions matching TRBD2. The V and J ends lost 4 bases and 4 bases, in that order; junction bases with no gene match: 6. The CDR3 is 17 amino acids. Germline V CDR1 and CDR2: LGHDT, YNNKEL (reference sequence).